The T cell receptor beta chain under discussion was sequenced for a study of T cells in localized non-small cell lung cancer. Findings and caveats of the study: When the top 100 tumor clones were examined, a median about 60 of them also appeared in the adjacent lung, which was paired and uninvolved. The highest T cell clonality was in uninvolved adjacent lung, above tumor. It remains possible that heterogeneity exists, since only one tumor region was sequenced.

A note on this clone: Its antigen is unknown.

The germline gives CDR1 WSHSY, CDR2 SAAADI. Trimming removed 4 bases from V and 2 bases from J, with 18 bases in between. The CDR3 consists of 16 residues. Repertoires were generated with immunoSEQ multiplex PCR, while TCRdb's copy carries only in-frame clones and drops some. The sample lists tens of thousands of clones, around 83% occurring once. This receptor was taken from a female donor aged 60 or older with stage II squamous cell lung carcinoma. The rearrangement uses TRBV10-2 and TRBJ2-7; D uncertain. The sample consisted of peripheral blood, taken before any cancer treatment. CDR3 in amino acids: CASSVRGATVTYEQYF. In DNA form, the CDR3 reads TGCGCCAGCAGTGTCCGCGGTGCCACTGTCACCTACGAGCAGTACTTC.